These 2 T cell receptor beta chains share one sample of origin, sequenced in a study of breast tumors, draining lymph nodes, adjacent tissues. A single record per CDR3 protein comes from TCRdb applying MiXCR to the multiplex PCR reads. The sample has approximately 230,000 distinct CDR3 sequences, less than 45% seen once; the top ten hold approximately 3.5%. The lymph nodes were axillary draining lymph nodes from breast cancer patients. The material sequenced was axillary lymph node tissue. The receptors here all came from a female donor with breast cancer. Some clones in this sample may be carry-over from other donors' samples.

Here the CDR3 DNA reads TGCAGTGCTAGGTTTACGGGACAGGGTACCTATGAGCAGTTCTTC. Its translation: CSARFTGQGTYEQFF. The chain links TRBV20-1 to TRBJ2-1; TRBD1 agrees at 9 bases. Germline loops: CDR1 DFQATT, CDR2 SNEGSKA (reference sequence). There are 15 residues in the CDR3. Losses at the gene ends were 3 bases for V and 8 bases for J; bases not matched to a gene: 11.

The sample holds many counts of this clonotype. The chain carries TRBV20-1 and TRBJ1-6; 8 positions match TRBD1. With 3 bases clipped from V and 0 bases from J, the junction kept 4 bases outside the gene matches. The germline V gene has CDR1 DFQATT and CDR2 SNEGSKA (reference sequence). The CDR3 totals 16 residues. The CDR3 sequence: CSARTGDSSYNSPLHF. The CDR3 bases are TGCAGTGCTAGGACAGGGGACTCCTCCTATAATTCACCCCTCCACTTT.